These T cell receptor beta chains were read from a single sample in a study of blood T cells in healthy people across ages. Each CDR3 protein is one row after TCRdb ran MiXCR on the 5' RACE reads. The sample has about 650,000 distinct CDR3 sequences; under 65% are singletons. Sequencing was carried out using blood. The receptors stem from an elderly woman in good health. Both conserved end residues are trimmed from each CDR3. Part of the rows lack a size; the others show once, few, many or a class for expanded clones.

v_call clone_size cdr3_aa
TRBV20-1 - SAGAGGTRSTDTQY
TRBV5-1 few ASSFTGYPGELF
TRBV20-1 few SARDRQGGSNQPQH
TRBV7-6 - ASSLNVGFSNQPQH
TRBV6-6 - ASNQGTLAKNIQY
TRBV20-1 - SARDRLAESTDTQY
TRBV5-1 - ASSLSPGGPEAF
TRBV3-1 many ASSQGGQRNIQY
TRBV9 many ASSLGSGTDTQY
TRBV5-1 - ASSLFDREAGYEQY
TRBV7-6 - ASSLTTGQGGKLF
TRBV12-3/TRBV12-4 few ASSLSGTQNSPLH
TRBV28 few ASSLVRPLWETQY
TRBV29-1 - SVEGQAPDYGYT
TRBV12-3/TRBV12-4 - ASRGRGGSWNEQY
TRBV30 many AWTPGQGTYEQY
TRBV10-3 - AISEGGTDRKQF
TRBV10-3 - AISGTGRENSEQF
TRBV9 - ASSPGLAGGPIRETQY
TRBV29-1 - SVEGQGVYEQY
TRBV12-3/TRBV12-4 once ASRSTASNEQF
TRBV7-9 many ASSPSGTSYNEQF
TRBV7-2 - ASSLVASGGDTQY
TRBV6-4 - ASSDSPDNEQF
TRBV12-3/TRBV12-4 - ASRRGRGSNEQY
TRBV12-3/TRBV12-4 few ASSSTKDGKGEAF
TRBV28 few ASNAGTGGYEQY
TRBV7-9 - ASSPIRGSNQPQH
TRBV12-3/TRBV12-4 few ASSWGRRDYNEQF
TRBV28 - VSSSLGGWGRETQY
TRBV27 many ASSLSRTGLAGLEQY
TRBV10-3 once AIGESPRGGDVEQY
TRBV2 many ASSVAYEQY
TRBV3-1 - ASSPIAGANEQF
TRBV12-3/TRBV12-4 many ASSPANYGYT
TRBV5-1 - ASSARTGGTYEQY
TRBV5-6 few ASSQGGEAF
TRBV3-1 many ASSPPPYETQY
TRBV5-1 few ASSFGLLGYT
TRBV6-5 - ASRPFPRGTYERY
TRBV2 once ASSEEKGGETQY
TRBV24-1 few ATSDLAGRPGTGVNEQF
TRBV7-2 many ASSPRDTRNEQF
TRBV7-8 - ASSLASLAGKTDTQY
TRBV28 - ASSPTLGGNIQY
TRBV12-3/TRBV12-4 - ASSFPSGKGCEQY
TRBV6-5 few ASSRREGQPQH